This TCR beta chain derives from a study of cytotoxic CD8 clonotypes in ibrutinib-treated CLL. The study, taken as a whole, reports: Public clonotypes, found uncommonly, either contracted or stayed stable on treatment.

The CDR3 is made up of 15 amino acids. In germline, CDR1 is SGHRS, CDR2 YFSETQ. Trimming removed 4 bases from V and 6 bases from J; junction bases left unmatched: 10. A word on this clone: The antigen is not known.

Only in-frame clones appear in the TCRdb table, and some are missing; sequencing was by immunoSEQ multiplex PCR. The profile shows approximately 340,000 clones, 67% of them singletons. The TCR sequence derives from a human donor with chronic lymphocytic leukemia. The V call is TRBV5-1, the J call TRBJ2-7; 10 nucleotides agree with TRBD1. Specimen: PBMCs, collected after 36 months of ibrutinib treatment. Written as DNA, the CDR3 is TGCGCCAGCAGCCCCCCCGGGACAGGGGAAGGCGAGCAGTACTTC. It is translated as CASSPPGTGEGEQYF.